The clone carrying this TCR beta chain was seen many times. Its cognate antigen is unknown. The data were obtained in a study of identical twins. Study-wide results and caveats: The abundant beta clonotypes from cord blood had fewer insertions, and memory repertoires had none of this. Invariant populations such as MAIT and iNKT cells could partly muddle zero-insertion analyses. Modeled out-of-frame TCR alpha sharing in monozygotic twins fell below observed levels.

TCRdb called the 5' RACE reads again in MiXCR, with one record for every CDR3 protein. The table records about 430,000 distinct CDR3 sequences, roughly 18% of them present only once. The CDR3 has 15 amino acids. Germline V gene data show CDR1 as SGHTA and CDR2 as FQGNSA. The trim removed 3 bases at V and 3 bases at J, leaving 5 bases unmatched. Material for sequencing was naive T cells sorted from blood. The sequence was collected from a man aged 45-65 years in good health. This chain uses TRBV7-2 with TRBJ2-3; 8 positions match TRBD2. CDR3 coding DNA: TGTGCCAGCAGCTTCGGAGCGGGGGTTACAGATACGCAGTATTTT. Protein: CASSFGAGVTDTQYF.